The 14 T cell receptor beta chains below were found in one sample sequenced in a study of blood T cell repertoires in COVID-19. The assay was immunoSEQ multiplex PCR, and TCRdb's table has in-frame clones only and misses some. This repertoire shows approximately 150,000 clones, over 75% found once; its top ten account for roughly 3.7%. Sequenced material: PBMCs or T cells enriched from blood (not recorded which). All receptors derive from a man in his forties or fifties in a cohort exposed to, infected with or recovered from COVID-19 (not recorded which).

This chain uses TRBV7-2 with TRBJ1-1; 9 bases align to TRBD1. In germline, CDR1 is SGHTA, CDR2 FQGNSA. The CDR3 sequence is 17 residues long. The junction had 11 bases not matched to a gene; V was cut back by 5 bases and J by 1 base. CDR3 nucleotides: TGTGCCAGCAGCCAGGGGGGGACAGGGTCGTGGAACACTGAAGCTTTCTTT. Protein: CASSQGGTGSWNTEAFF. Filled out from reference TRBV7-2 and TRBJ1-1, the complete variable domain reads GAGVSQSPSNKVTEKGKDVELRCDPISGHTALYWYRQSLGQGLEFLIYFQGNSAPDKSGLPSDRFSAERTGGSVSTLTIQRTQQEDSAVYLCASSQGGTGSWNTEAFFGQGTRLTVV.

This clone has a handful of counts. This sequence joins TRBV19 and TRBJ2-2, with D possibly TRBD2 on 5 matching bases. The CDR3 spans 15 residues. Germline CDR1 and CDR2: LNHDA and SQIVND (reference sequence). The ends were cut back, 7 bases at V and 0 bases at J, with 12 bases in the middle. The CDR3 nucleotides are TGTGCCAGTACCTACTCCGGGGCGAACACCGGGGAGCTGTTTTTT. Translation gives CASTYSGANTGELFF. Together with reference TRBV19 and TRBJ2-2, the CDR3 gives the full variable domain: DGGITQSPKYLFRKEGQNVTLSCEQNLNHDAMYWYRQDPGQGLRLIYYSQIVNDFQKGDIAEGYSVSREKKESFPLTVTSAQKNPTAFYLCASTYSGANTGELFFGEGSRLTVL.

The chain uses TRBV23-1 and TRBJ1-2; 10 bases line up with TRBD1. TRBV23-1 falls under the ORF class, with uncertain function. The ends lost 2 bases at V and 4 bases at J; junction bases unmatched: 10. CDR3 length: 17 residues. The CDR3 loop reads CASSQIGTGETIYGYTF. As DNA, the CDR3 is TGCGCCAGCAGTCAAATCGGGACAGGGGAGACCATCTATGGCTACACCTTC.

V is TRBV11-2 and J is TRBJ2-7, with TRBD1 identical over 11 bases. The CDR3 has 17 amino acids. In germline, CDR1 is SGHAT, CDR2 FQNNGV. J lost 4 bases, V lost 3 bases, and 11 bases had no gene match. The CDR3, as DNA: TGTGCCAGCAGCTTCGGAAAAGGGACAGGGGGAGGTTACGAGCAGTACTTC. Protein product: CASSFGKGTGGGYEQYF.

This clone has a handful of counts. The chain combines TRBV28 with TRBJ2-7; possibly TRBD1 for D (5 bases). The CDR3 totals 14 residues. Germline V lookup: CDR1 MDHEN, CDR2 SYDVKM. Trimming pared 1 base from V and 2 bases from J, leaving 9 bases between. The CDR3 reads CASSLSRVPYEQYF. The CDR3 DNA follows: TGTGCCAGCAGTTTATCCAGGGTCCCCTACGAGCAGTACTTC.

This clone has only one observation. This chain joins TRBV5-1 and TRBJ2-1; D not resolved. CDR3 length: 14 amino acids. Deletions cut 0 bases from V and 3 bases from J, with 7 bases between. The germline V gene has CDR1 SGHRS and CDR2 YFSETQ. The CDR3 spells CASSLEDFYNEQFF. In DNA form, the CDR3 reads TGCGCCAGCAGCTTGGAAGACTTCTACAATGAGCAGTTCTTC.

The chain employs TRBV7-9 and TRBJ2-7; TRBD2 matches at 7 bases. Germline CDR1 SEHNR, CDR2 FQNEAQ (reference sequence). CDR3 size: 14 residues. Trimming removed 3 bases from V and 0 bases from J; junction bases left unmatched: 2. The CDR3 reads CASSFGGSSYEQYF. As DNA, the CDR3 is TGTGCCAGCAGCTTTGGCGGGAGCTCCTACGAGCAGTACTTC. Together with reference TRBV7-9 and TRBJ2-7, the CDR3 gives the full variable domain: DTGVSQNPRHKITKRGQNVTFRCDPISEHNRLYWYRQTLGQGPEFLTYFQNEAQLEKSRLLSDRFSAERPKGSFSTLEIQRTEQGDSAMYLCASSFGGSSYEQYFGPGTRLTVT.

The chain carries TRBV7-2 and TRBJ2-7; D possibly corresponds to TRBD2 (6 bases). Germline assignment: CDR1 SGHTA and CDR2 FQGNSA. The CDR3 spans 14 residues. V shed 4 bases and J shed 4 bases, with 14 bases lying between them. CDR3 region: CASSSGTHLYEQYF. In DNA, the CDR3 is TGTGCCAGCAGCTCCGGGACTCACCTATACGAGCAGTACTTC. Supplemented by reference TRBV7-2 and TRBJ2-7, the full variable domain reads GAGVSQSPSNKVTEKGKDVELRCDPISGHTALYWYRQSLGQGLEFLIYFQGNSAPDKSGLPSDRFSAERTGGSVSTLTIQRTQQEDSAVYLCASSSGTHLYEQYFGPGTRLTVT.

This chain uses TRBV5-1 with TRBJ2-7; 11 nucleotides match TRBD2. The germline V gene has CDR1 SGHRS and CDR2 YFSETQ. V lost 2 bases and J lost 6; bases outside the gene matches: 7. The CDR3 has 15 residues. CDR3 amino acids: CASSFRSGRAGEQYF. The DNA of the CDR3 is TGCGCCAGCAGCTTCCGTAGCGGGAGGGCGGGCGAGCAGTACTTC. The entire variable domain, with the rest obtained from reference TRBV5-1 and TRBJ2-7, is as follows: KAGVTQTPRYLIKTRGQQVTLSCSPISGHRSVSWYQQTPGQGLQFLFEYFSETQRNKGNFPGRFSGRQFSNSRSEMNVSTLELGDSALYLCASSFRSGRAGEQYFGPGTRLTVT.

In this sample, this clone turned up once. The chain carries TRBV11-3 and TRBJ2-1; D is unclear. The CDR3 has 13 amino acids. The ends were cut back, 0 bases at V and 6 bases at J, with 6 bases in the middle. Germline V gene data show CDR1 as SGHNT and CDR2 as YENEEA. In nucleotides, the CDR3 is TGTGCCAGCAGCTTAGAAGAGGTCAATGAGCAGTTCTTC. Protein product: CASSLEEVNEQFF.

This sequence joins TRBV9 and TRBJ1-6, with TRBD1 matching over 9 bases. In germline, CDR1 is SGDLS, CDR2 YYNGEE. The CDR3 loop spans 14 amino acids. Unmatched junction bases numbered 4, after V lost 4 bases and J lost 8 bases. The CDR3 region has the DNA TGTGCCAGCAGCCCTCGACAGGGGGATTCACCCCTCCACTTT. Its protein is CASSPRQGDSPLHF.

The CDR3 sequence is CASSRTRQETQYF. In DNA, the CDR3 is TGTGCCAGCAGTCGGACTAGACAAGAGACCCAGTACTTC. V and J are TRBV12-3 or TRBV12-4 and TRBJ2-5; 7 bases match TRBD2. Germline trimming cut 5 bases from V and 2 bases from J; bases unmatched to any gene: 2. The CDR3 has 13 amino acids.

The genes are TRBV6-1 and TRBJ2-3; 10 nucleotides align to TRBD2. The CDR3 is 15 residues long. Per the germline V gene, CDR1 is MNHNS and CDR2 is SASEGT. V was clipped by 1 base and J by 5 bases; unmatched bases: 3. CDR3 loop: CASSEGTSGGDTQYF. In DNA, the CDR3 is TGTGCCAGCAGTGAAGGGACTAGCGGTGGAGATACGCAGTATTTT.

V is TRBV7-9 and J is TRBJ2-1; D might be TRBD2 (5 bases). From germline, CDR1 is SEHNR and CDR2 FQNEAQ (reference sequence). V was clipped by 5 bases and J by 6 bases, with 20 bases between them. CDR3 length: 16 amino acids. The CDR3 region has the DNA TGTGCCAGCAGCCTCCCGGCCTATTCCCGGGGCAATGAGCAGTTCTTC. It yields the protein CASSLPAYSRGNEQFF.